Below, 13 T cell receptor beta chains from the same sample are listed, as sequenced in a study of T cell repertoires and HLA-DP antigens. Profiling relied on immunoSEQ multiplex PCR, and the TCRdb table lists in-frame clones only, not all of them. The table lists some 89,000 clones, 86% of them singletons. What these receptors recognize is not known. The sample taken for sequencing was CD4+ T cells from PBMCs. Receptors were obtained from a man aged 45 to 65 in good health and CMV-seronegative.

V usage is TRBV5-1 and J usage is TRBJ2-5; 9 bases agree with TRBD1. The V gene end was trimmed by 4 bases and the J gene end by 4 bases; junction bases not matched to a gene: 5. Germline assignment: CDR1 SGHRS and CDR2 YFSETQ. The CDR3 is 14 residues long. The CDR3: CASSTGQGRETQYF. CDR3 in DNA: TGCGCCAGCAGCACGGGACAGGGCAGAGAGACCCAGTACTTC.

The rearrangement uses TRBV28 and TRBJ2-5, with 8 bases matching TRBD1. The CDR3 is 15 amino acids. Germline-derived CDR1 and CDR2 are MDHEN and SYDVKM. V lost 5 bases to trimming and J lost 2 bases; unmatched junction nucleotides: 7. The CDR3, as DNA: TGTGCCAGCAGTCCCCAGGGGGCGGTTCAAGAGACCCAGTACTTC. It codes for CASSPQGAVQETQYF.

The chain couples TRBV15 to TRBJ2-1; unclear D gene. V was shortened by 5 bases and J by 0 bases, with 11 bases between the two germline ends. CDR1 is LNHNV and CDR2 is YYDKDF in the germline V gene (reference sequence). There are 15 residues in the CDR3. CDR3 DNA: TGTGCCACCAGCCGTTCCGGTGTCTCCTACAATGAGCAGTTCTTC. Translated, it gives CATSRSGVSYNEQFF.

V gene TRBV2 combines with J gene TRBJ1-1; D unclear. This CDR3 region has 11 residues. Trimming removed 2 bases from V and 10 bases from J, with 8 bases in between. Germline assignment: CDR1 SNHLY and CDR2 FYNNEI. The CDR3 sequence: CASSEKLGAFF. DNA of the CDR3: TGTGCCAGCAGTGAAAAATTGGGAGCTTTCTTT. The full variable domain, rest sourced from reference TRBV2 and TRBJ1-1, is EPEVTQTPSHQVTQMGQEVILRCVPISNHLYFYWYRQILGQKVEFLVSFYNNEISEKSEIFDDQFSVERPDGSNFTLKIRSTKLEDSAMYFCASSEKLGAFFGQGTRLTVV.

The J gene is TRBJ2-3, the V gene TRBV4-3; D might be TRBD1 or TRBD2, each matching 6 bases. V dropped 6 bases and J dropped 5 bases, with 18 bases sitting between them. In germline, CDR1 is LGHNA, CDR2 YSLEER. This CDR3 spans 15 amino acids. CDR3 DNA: TGCGCCAGCAGTTCTAGTTGGGGGGCGGAAGATACGCAGTATTTT. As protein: CASSSSWGAEDTQYF.

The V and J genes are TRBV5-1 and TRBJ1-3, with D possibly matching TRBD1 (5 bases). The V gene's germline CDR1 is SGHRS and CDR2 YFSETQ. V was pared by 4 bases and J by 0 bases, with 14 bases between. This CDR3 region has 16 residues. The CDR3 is CASSVTSGLSGNTIYF. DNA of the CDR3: TGCGCCAGCAGCGTGACCTCGGGACTCTCTGGAAACACCATATATTTT.

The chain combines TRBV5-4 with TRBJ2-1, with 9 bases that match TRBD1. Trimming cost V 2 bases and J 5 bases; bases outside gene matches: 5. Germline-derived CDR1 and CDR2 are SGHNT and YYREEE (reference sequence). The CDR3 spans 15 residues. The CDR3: CASSFTGGAHNEQFF. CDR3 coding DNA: TGTGCCAGCAGCTTCACAGGGGGCGCTCACAATGAGCAGTTCTTC.

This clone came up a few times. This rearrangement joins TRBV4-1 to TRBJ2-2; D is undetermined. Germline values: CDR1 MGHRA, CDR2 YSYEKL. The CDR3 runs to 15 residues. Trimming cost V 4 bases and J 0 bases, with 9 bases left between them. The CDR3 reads CASSRLLPNTGELFF. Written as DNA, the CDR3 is TGCGCCAGCAGCCGATTGCTGCCGAACACCGGGGAGCTGTTTTTT.

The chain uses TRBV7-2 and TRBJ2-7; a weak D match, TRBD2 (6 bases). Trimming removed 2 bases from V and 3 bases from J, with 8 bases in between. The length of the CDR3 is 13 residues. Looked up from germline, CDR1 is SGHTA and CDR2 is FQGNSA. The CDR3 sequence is CASSLRRDYEQYF. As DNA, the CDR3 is TGTGCCAGCAGCTTAAGGAGGGACTACGAGCAGTACTTC.

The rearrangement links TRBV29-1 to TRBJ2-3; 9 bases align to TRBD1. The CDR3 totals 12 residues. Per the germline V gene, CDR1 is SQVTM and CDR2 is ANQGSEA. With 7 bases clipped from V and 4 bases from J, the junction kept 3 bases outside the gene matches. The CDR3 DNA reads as TGCAGCGCCGACAGGGGGGCAGATACGCAGTATTTT. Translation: CSADRGADTQYF.

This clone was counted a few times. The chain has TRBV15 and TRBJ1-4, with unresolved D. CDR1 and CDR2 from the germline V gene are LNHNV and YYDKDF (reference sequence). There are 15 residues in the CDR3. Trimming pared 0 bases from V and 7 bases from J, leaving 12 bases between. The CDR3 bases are TGTGCCACCAGCAGAGATCGGACCGGCGGTGAAAAACTGTTTTTT. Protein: CATSRDRTGGEKLFF.

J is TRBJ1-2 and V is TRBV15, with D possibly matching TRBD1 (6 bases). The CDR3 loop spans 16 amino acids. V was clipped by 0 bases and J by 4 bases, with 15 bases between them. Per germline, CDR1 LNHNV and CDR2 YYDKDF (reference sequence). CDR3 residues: CATSRDFGQGRYGYTF. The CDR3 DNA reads TGTGCCACCAGCAGAGATTTTGGCCAGGGGCGCTATGGCTACACCTTC.

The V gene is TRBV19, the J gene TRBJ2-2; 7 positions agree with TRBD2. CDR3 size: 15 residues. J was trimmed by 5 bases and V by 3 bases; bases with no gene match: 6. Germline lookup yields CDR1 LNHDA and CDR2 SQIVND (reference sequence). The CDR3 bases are TGTGCCAGTAGTATGTTAAGCGGGGCGACCGGGGAGCTGTTTTTT. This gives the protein CASSMLSGATGELFF.